The clone carrying this TCR beta chain was found a few times. Its antigen remains unidentified. The entry originates in a study of long-term antiretroviral therapy in people with HIV. This CDR3 is built from 16 residues. CDR1 and CDR2 (germline): SGDLS, YYNGEE. V lost 2 bases to trimming and J lost 4 bases, with 16 bases between them. Study-level points and caveats: Controls showed broader CDR3 length ranges than did the HIV repertoires. Clones that had undergone expansion before ART dominated the repertoire at all time points.

Run at survey level, the immunoSEQ assay was version v3.0. Method: immunoSEQ multiplex PCR; TCRdb's copy keeps in-frame clones and lacks some. The sample includes 20,000 to 25,000 clones, approximately 90% seen only once; the top ten take 3.5%. The chain couples TRBV9 to TRBJ1-5, with D possibly matching TRBD1 (5 bases). This receptor was taken from a man between 60 and 75 years old with HIV. The sample was unsorted PBMCs, taken 2.3 years after starting antiretroviral therapy. In DNA form, the CDR3 reads TGTGCCAGCAGCGTTGGTCCTGGGACGACTAATCAGCCCCAGCATTTT. Its translation is CASSVGPGTTNQPQHF.